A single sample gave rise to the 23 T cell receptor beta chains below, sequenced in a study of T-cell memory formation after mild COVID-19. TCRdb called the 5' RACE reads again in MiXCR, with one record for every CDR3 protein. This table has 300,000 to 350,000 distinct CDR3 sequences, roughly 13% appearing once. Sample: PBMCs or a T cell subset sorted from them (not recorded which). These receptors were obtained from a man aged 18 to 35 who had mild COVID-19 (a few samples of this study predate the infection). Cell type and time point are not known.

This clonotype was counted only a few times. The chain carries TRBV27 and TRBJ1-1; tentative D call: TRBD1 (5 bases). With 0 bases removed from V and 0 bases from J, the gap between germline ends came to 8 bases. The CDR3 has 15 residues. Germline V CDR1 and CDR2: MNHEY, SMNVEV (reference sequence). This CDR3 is CASSLSGGLNTEAFF. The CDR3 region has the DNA TGTGCCAGCAGTTTATCCGGGGGACTGAACACTGAAGCTTTCTTT.

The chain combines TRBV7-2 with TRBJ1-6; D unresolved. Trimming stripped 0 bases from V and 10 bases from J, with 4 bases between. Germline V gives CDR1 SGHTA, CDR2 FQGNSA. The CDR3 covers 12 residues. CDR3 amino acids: CASSLAYSPLHF. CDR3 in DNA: TGTGCCAGCAGCTTAGCGTACTCACCCCTCCACTTT.

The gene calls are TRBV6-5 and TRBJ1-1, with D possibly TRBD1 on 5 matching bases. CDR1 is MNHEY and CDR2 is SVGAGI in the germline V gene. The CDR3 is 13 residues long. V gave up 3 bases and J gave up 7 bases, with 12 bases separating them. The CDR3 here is CASSYGLGGEAFF. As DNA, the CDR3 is TGTGCCAGCAGTTATGGGCTTGGGGGTGAAGCTTTCTTT.

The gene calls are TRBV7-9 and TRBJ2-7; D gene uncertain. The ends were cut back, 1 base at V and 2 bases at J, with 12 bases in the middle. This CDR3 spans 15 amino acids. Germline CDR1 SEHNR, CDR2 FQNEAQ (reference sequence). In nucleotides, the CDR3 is TGTGCCAGCAGCTTAGATTCACAGAAGGCCTACGAGCAGTACTTC. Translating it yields CASSLDSQKAYEQYF.

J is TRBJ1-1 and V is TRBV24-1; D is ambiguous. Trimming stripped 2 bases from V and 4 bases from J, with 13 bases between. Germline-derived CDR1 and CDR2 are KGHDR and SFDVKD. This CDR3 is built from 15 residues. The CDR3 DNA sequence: TGTGCCACCAGTGATTCCCGGGCGGGGAGCACTGAAGCTTTCTTT. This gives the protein CATSDSRAGSTEAFF.

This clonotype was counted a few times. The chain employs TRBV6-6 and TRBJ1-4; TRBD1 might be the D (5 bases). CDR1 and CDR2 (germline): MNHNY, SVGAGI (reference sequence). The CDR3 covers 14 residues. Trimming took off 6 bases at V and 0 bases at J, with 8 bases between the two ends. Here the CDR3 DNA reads TGTGCCAGCAGGGAACAGGCAACTAATGAAAAACTGTTTTTT. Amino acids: CASREQATNEKLFF.

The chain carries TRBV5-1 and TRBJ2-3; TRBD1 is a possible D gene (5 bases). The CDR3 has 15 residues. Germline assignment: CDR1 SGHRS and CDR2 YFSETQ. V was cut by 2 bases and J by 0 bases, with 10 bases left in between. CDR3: CASSFQGASTDTQYF. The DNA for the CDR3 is TGCGCCAGCAGCTTTCAGGGCGCTAGCACAGATACGCAGTATTTT.

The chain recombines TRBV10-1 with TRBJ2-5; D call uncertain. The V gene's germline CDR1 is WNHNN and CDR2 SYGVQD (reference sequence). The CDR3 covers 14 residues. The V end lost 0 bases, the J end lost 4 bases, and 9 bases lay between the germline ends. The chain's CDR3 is CASSESVGVETQYF. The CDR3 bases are TGCGCCAGCAGTGAGTCTGTGGGCGTAGAGACCCAGTACTTC.

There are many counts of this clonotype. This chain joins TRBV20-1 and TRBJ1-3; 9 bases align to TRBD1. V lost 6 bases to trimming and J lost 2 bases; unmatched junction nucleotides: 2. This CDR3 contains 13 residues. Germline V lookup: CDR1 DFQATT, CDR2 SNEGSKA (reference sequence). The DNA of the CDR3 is TGCAGTGCGAGGACAGGGGCTGGAAACACCATATATTTT. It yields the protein CSARTGAGNTIYF.

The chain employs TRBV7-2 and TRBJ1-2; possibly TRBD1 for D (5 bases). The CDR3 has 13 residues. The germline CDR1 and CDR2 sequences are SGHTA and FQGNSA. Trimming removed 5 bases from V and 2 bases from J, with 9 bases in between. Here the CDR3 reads CASSPGENYGYTF. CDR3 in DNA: TGTGCCAGCAGCCCGGGGGAGAACTATGGCTACACCTTC.

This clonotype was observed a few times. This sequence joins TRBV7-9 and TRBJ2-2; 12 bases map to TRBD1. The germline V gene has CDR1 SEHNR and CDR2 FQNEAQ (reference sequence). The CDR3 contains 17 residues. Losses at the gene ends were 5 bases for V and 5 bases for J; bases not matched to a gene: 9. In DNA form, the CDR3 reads TGTGCCAGCAGCCGAGGGACAGGGGGCCGAAGGACCGGGGAGCTGTTTTTT. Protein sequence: CASSRGTGGRRTGELFF.

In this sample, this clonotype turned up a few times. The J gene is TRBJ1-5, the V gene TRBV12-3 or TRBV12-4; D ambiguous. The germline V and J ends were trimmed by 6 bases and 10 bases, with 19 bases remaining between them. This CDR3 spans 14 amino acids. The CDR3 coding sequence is TGTGCCAGCAGCACCTTTCCCCCGATCGGACCCCAGCATTTT. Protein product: CASSTFPPIGPQHF.

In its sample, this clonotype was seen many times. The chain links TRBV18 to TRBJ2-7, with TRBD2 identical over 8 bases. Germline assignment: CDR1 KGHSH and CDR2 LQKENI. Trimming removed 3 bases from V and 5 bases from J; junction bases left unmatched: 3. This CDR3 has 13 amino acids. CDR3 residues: CASSPGLADEQYF. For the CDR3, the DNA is TGTGCCAGCTCACCCGGACTAGCCGACGAGCAGTACTTC.

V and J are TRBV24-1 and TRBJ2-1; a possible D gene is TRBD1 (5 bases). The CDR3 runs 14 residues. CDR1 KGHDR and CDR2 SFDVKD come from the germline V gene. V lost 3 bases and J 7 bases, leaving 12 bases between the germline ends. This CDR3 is CATSDTSTANEQFF. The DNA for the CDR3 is TGTGCCACCAGTGATACCTCGACAGCTAATGAGCAGTTCTTC.

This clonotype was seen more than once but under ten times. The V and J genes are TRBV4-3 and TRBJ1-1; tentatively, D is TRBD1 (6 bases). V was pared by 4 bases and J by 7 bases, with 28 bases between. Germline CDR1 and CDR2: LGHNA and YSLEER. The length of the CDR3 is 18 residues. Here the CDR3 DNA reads TGCGCCAGCAGCCCGGATTATCTAAAACAGGGACTAAAATATGAAGCTTTCTTT. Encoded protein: CASSPDYLKQGLKYEAFF.

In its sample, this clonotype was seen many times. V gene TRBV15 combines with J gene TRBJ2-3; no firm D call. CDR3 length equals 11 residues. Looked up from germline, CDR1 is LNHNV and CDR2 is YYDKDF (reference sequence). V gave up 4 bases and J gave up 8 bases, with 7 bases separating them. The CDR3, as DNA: TGTGCCACCAGCAATTCGGGTACGCAGTATTTT. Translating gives CATSNSGTQYF.

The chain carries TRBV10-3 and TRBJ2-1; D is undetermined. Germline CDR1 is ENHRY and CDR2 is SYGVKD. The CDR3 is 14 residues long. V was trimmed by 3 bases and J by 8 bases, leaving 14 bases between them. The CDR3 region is CAISDLVPTDEQFF. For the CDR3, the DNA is TGTGCCATCAGTGATCTGGTACCCACCGATGAGCAGTTCTTC.

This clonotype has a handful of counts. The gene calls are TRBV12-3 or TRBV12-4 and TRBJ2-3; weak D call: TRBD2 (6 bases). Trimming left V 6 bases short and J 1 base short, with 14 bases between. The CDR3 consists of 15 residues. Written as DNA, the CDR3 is TGTGCCAGCAGGCGTGGGGGGTCAGGCACAGATACGCAGTATTTT. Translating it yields CASRRGGSGTDTQYF.

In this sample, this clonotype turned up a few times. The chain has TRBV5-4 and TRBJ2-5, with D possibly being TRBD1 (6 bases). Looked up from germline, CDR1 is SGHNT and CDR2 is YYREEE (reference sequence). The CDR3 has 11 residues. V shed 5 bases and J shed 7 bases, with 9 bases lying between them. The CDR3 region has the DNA TGTGCCAGCAGACAAGGGGGGACCCAGTACTTC. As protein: CASRQGGTQYF. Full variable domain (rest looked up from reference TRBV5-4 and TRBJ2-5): ETGVTQSPTHLIKTRGQQVTLRCSSQSGHNTVSWYQQALGQGPQFIFQYYREEENGRGNFPPRFSGLQFPNYSSELNVNALELDDSALYLCASRQGGTQYFGPGTRLLVL.

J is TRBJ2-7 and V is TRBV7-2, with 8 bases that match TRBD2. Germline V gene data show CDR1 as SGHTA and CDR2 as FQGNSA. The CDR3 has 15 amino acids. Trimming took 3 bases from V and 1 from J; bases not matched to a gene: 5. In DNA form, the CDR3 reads TGTGCCAGCAGCTTCGAGCGGGGGCGTTCCTACGAGCAGTACGTC. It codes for CASSFERGRSYEQYV.

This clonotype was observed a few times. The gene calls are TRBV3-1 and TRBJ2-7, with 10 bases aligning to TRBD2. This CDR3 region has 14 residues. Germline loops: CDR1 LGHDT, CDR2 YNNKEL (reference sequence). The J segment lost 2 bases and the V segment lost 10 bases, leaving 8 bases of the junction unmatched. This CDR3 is CATPERGGTYEQYV. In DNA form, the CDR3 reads TGTGCCACACCGGAGCGGGGGGGGACCTACGAGCAGTACGTC.

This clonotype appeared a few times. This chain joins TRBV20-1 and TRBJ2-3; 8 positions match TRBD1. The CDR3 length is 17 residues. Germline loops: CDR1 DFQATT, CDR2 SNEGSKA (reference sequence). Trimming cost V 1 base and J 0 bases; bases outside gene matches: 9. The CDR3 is CSARGQGSISSTDTQYF. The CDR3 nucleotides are TGCAGTGCTAGAGGACAGGGGAGCATCTCTAGCACAGATACGCAGTATTTT.

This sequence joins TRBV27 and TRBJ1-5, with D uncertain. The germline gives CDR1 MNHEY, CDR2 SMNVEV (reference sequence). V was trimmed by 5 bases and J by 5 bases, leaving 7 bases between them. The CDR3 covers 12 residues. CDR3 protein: CASSPLDQPQHF. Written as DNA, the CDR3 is TGTGCCAGCAGTCCGCTCGATCAGCCCCAGCATTTT.